The 9 T cell receptor beta chains below come from one sample, sequenced in a study of blood T cells in healthy people across ages. A J-beta primer mix and a sample-barcoded 5' primer were used in a second PCR of roughly 7 to 12 cycles. TCRdb re-derived calls from the 5' RACE reads in MiXCR, one entry per CDR3 protein. The sample lists hundreds of thousands of distinct CDR3 sequences; roughly 25% were seen once. The sample was also linked to a second study, of T cells of mothers and their children.

Sequencing input: blood. These receptors were taken from a boy younger than 18 in good health.

Note on this clonotype: A clone one base away is much larger, so this may be a read error. This chain connects TRBV7-9 to TRBJ2-1, with TRBD1 matching over 7 bases. Gene TRBJ2-7 matches the end of the DNA better, so the J call may be wrong. Germline V lookup: CDR1 SEHNR, CDR2 FQNEAQ (reference sequence). The CDR3 sequence is 14 residues long. The CDR3 DNA reads TGTGCCAGCAGCCGACCGGGACAGATCTACGAGCAGTACTTC. Translating it yields CASSRPGQIYEQYF.

The sample holds many counts of this clonotype. Here the CDR3 reads CASSRDGHEQFF. CDR3 nucleotide sequence: TGTGCCAGCTCACGGGACGGCCATGAGCAGTTCTTC. The rearrangement links TRBV18 to TRBJ2-1; D is perhaps TRBD1 or TRBD2 (5 bases each). Trimming stripped 4 bases from V and 8 bases from J, with 9 bases between. Germline CDR1 is KGHSH and CDR2 is LQKENI. This CDR3 spans 12 amino acids.

This chain links TRBV3-1 with TRBJ2-5; D is ambiguous. Matching the DNA end better, TRBJ2-1 makes the J call doubtful. The CDR3 is 13 amino acids. Germline assignment: CDR1 LGHDT and CDR2 YNNKEL (reference sequence). The CDR3 nucleotides are TGTGCCAGCAGCCCTGGACCCACCAATGAGCAGTTCTTC. This gives the protein CASSPGPTNEQFF.

The rearrangement joins TRBV20-1 to TRBJ1-1; TRBD1 aligns across 9 bases. The CDR3 extends over 12 amino acids. Germline values: CDR1 DFQATT, CDR2 SNEGSKA (reference sequence). Losses at the gene ends were 6 bases for V and 4 bases for J; bases not matched to a gene: 3. CDR3 amino acids: CSARTGVTEAFF. CDR3 sequence (DNA): TGCAGTGCCAGGACAGGGGTCACTGAAGCTTTCTTT.

The chain employs TRBV28 and TRBJ2-5; 8 nucleotides line up with TRBD2. The CDR3 loop spans 15 amino acids. In germline, CDR1 is MDHEN, CDR2 SYDVKM. V lost 3 bases, J lost 5 bases, and 8 bases stayed unmatched. For the CDR3, the DNA is TGTGCCAGCAGTTTTTCTACGGGAGGGCCCGAGACCCAGTACTTC. Its translation is CASSFSTGGPETQYF.

The chain recombines TRBV12-5 with TRBJ1-4; TRBD1 might be the D (5 bases). The CDR3 has 14 amino acids. The V end lost 1 base, the J end lost 7 bases, and 10 bases lay between the germline ends. Germline assignment: CDR1 LGHNT and CDR2 FRNRAP. CDR3 in DNA: TGTGCTAGTGGTTTGGCGGGACCGGGTGAAAAACTGTTTTTT. Amino acids: CASGLAGPGEKLFF. Looking up the rest from reference TRBV12-5 and TRBJ1-4 gives the full variable domain: DARVTQTPRHKVTEMGQEVTMRCQPILGHNTVFWYRQTMMQGLELLAYFRNRAPLDDSGMPKDRFSAEMPDATLATLKIQPSEPRDSAVYFCASGLAGPGEKLFFGSGTQLSVL.

The chain is built from TRBV5-6 and TRBJ1-2; TRBD1 matches at 8 bases. In germline, CDR1 is SGHDT, CDR2 YYEEEE. This CDR3 comprises 12 residues. The J segment lost 5 bases and the V segment lost 7 bases, leaving 4 bases of the junction unmatched. The CDR3 reads CASQTGEYGYTF. In DNA form, the CDR3 reads TGTGCCAGCCAGACAGGGGAGTATGGCTACACCTTC.

This clonotype was picked up a small number of times. J is TRBJ2-4 and V is TRBV14, with D perhaps being TRBD1 or TRBD2 (5 bases each). The CDR3 extends over 13 amino acids. Germline CDR1 reads SGHDN; CDR2 reads FVKESK. V lost 1 base, J lost 11 bases, and 12 bases lay in between. Here the CDR3 DNA reads TGTGCCAGCAGCCAAGCGGGGCGGATTCTTCAGTACTTC. This gives the protein CASSQAGRILQYF.

The V and J genes are TRBV20-1 and TRBJ1-6; 8 nucleotides agree with TRBD1. Germline lookup yields CDR1 DFQATT and CDR2 SNEGSKA (reference sequence). The V gene end was trimmed by 3 bases and the J gene end by 8 bases; junction bases not matched to a gene: 3. The CDR3 covers 13 residues. CDR3 amino acids: CSARATGDSPLHF. The CDR3 region has the DNA TGCAGTGCTAGGGCGACAGGGGATTCACCCCTCCACTTT.